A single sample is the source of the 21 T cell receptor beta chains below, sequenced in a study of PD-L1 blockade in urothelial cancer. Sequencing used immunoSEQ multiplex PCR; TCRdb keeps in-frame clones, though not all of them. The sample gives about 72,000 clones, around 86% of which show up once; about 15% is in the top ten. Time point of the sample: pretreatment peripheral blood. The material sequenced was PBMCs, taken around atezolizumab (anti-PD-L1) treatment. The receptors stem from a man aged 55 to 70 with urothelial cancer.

Here the CDR3 reads CASRSDSLDQPQHF. The CDR3 bases are TGTGCCAGCCGTTCGGACAGCCTAGATCAGCCCCAGCATTTT. The chain has TRBV18 and TRBJ1-5; possible D gene TRBD1, 6 bases. The CDR3 contains 14 residues. From germline, CDR1 is KGHSH and CDR2 LQKENI. V shed 8 bases and J shed 5 bases, with 16 bases lying between them. The complete variable domain, with remaining parts taken from reference TRBV18 and TRBJ1-5, reads NAGVMQNPRHLVRRRGQEARLRCSPMKGHSHVYWYRQLPEEGLKFMVYLQKENIIDESGMPKERFSAEFPKEGPSILRIQQVVRGDSAAYFCASRSDSLDQPQHFGDGTRLSIL.

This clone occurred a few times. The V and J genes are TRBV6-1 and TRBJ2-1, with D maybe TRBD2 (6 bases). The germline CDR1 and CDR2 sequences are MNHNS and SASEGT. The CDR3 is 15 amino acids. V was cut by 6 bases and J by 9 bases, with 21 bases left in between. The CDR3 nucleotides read TGTGCCAGCAGCCCCTGGAGGGGTCTAAAGGGTGAGCAGTTCTTC. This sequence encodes CASSPWRGLKGEQFF.

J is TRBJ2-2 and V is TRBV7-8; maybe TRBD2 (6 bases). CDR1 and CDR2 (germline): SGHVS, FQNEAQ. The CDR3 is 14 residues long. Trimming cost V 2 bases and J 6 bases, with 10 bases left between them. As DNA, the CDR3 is TGTGCCAGCAGCTTATCTCTAGCGTCCGGGGAGCTGTTTTTT. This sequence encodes CASSLSLASGELFF.

In nucleotides, the CDR3 is TGTGCCAGCAGCCTTGGAGTGACAGGACTTGAAGCTTTCTTT. Translating it yields CASSLGVTGLEAFF. The chain has TRBV13 and TRBJ1-1; weak D call: TRBD1 (6 bases). The CDR3 runs 14 residues. Germline lookup yields CDR1 PRHDT and CDR2 FYEKMQ (reference sequence). Trimming left V 5 bases short and J 7 bases short, with 17 bases between.

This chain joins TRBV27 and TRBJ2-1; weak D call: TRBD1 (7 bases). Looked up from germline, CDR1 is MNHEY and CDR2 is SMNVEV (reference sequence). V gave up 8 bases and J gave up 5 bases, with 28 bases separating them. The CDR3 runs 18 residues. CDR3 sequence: CASSARQGNWRDNNEQFF. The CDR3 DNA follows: TGTGCCAGCTCGGCCCGACAGGGAAACTGGAGGGATAACAATGAGCAGTTCTTC.

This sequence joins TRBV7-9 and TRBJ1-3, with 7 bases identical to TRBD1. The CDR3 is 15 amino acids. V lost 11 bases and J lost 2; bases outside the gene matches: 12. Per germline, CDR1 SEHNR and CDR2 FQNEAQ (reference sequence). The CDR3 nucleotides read TGTGCCTCGTCCCGGGACAGCGGCGCTGGAAACACCATATATTTT. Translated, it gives CASSRDSGAGNTIYF. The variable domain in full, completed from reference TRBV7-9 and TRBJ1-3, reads DTGVSQNPRHKITKRGQNVTFRCDPISEHNRLYWYRQTLGQGPEFLTYFQNEAQLEKSRLLSDRFSAERPKGSFSTLEIQRTEQGDSAMYLCASSRDSGAGNTIYFGEGSWLTVV.

CDR3 protein: CASSPGTGKNSNQPQHF. CDR3 sequence (DNA): TGTGCCAGCAGCCCCGGGACAGGGAAAAATAGCAATCAGCCCCAGCATTTT. The chain combines TRBV7-2 with TRBJ1-5; 9 bases match TRBD1. The V gene end was trimmed by 5 bases and the J gene end by 0 bases; junction bases not matched to a gene: 8. Germline CDR1 and CDR2: SGHTA and FQGNSA. The CDR3 sequence is 17 residues long. Based on the CDR3 plus reference TRBV7-2 and TRBJ1-5, the full variable domain is GAGVSQSPSNKVTEKGKDVELRCDPISGHTALYWYRQSLGQGLEFLIYFQGNSAPDKSGLPSDRFSAERTGGSVSTLTIQRTQQEDSAVYLCASSPGTGKNSNQPQHFGDGTRLSIL.

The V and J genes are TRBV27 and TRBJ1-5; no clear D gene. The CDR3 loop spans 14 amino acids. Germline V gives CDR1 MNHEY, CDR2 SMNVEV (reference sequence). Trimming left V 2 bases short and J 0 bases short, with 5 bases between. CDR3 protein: CASSLIGSNQPQHF. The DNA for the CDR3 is TGTGCCAGCAGTTTAATCGGTAGCAATCAGCCCCAGCATTTT.

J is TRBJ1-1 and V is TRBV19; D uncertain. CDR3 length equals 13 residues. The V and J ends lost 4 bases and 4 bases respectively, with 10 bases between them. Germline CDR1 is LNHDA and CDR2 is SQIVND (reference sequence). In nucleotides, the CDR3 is TGTGCCAGTAGTACTCCACTCGGCACTGAAGCTTTCTTT. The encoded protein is CASSTPLGTEAFF.

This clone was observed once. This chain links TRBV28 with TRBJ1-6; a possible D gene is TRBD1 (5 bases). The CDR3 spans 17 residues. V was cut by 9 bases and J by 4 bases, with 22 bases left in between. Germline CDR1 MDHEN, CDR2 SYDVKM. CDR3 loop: CASLPGGSSGYNSPLHF. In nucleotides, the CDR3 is TGTGCCAGTCTCCCGGGGGGGTCCTCGGGGTATAATTCACCCCTCCACTTT.

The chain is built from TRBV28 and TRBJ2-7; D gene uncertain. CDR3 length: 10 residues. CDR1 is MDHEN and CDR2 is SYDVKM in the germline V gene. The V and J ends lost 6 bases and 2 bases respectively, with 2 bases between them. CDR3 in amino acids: CASSTYEQYF. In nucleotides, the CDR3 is TGTGCCAGCAGCACCTACGAGCAGTACTTC.

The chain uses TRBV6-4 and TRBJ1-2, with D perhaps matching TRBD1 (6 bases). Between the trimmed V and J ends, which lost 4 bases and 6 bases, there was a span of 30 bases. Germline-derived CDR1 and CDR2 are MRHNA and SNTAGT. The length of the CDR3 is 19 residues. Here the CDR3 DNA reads TGTGCCAGCAGTGCCACGAAGGACGGACAGAGGCCTCCGGGTCATGGCTACACCTTC. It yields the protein CASSATKDGQRPPGHGYTF.

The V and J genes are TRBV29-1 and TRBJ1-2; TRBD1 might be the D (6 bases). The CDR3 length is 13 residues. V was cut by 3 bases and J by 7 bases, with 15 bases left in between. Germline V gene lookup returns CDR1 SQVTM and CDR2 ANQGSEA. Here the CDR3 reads CSVETGGGSGYTF. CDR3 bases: TGCAGCGTTGAGACAGGAGGCGGCTCTGGCTACACCTTC.

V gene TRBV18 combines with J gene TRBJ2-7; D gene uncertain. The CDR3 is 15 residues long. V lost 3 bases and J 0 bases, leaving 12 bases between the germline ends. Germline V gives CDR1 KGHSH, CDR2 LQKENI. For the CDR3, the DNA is TGTGCCAGCTCACCGAACAGCCGTAGCTCCTACGAGCAGTACTTC. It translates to CASSPNSRSSYEQYF.

CDR3 bases: TGTGCCTGGACGCGTGGGGGGGAGACCCAGTACTTC. Amino acid sequence: CAWTRGGETQYF. The chain couples TRBV30 to TRBJ2-5; the D gene is possibly TRBD2 (6 bases). The V end lost 4 bases, the J end lost 5 bases, and 11 bases lay between the germline ends. The CDR3 extends over 12 amino acids. In germline, CDR1 is GTSNPN, CDR2 SVGIG (reference sequence). Full variable domain (outside the CDR3, taken from reference TRBV30 and TRBJ2-5): SQTIHQWPATLVQPVGSPLSLECTVEGTSNPNLYWYRQAAGRGLQLLFYSVGIGQISSEVPQNLSASRPQDRQFILSSKKLLLSDSGFYLCAWTRGGETQYFGPGTRLLVL.

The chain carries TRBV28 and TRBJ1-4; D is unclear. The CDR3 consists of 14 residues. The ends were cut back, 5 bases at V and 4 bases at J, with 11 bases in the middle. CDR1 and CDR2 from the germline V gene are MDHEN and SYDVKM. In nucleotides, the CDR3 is TGTGCCAGCAGTGCTTTTGAGTATAATGAAAAACTGTTTTTT. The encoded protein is CASSAFEYNEKLFF.

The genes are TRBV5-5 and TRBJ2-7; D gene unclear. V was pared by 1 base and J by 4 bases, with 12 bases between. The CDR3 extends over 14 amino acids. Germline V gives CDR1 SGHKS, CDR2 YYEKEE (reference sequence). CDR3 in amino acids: CASSLFRSRYEQYF. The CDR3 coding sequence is TGTGCCAGCAGCTTGTTTCGGTCCCGGTACGAGCAGTACTTC.

CDR3 protein: CASRNRDRTYNEQFF. DNA of the CDR3: TGTGCCAGTAGAAACCGGGACAGGACCTACAATGAGCAGTTCTTC. The chain employs TRBV19 and TRBJ2-1, with TRBD1 matching over 8 bases. Germline lookup yields CDR1 LNHDA and CDR2 SQIVND (reference sequence). The CDR3 spans 15 residues. V was pared by 6 bases and J by 2 bases, with 6 bases of the junction left unmatched.

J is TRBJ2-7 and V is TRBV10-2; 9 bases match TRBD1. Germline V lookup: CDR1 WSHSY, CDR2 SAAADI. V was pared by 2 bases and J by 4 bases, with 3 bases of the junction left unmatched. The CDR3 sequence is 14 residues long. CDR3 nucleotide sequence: TGCGCCAGCAGTGAGAACAGGGGGCCATACGAGCAGTACTTC. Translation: CASSENRGPYEQYF.

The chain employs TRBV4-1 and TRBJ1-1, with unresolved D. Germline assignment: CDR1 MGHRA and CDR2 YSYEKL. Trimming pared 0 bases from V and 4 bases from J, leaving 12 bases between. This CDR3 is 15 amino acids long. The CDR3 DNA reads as TGCGCCAGCAGCCAAGAGGCAACCAGTCGCACTGAAGCTTTCTTT. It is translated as CASSQEATSRTEAFF.

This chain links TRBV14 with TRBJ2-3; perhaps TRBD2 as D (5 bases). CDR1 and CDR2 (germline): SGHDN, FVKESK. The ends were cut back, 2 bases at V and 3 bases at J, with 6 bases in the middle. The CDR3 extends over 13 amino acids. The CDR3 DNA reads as TGTGCCAGCAGCCAATCGGGGACAGATACGCAGTATTTT. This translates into CASSQSGTDTQYF.